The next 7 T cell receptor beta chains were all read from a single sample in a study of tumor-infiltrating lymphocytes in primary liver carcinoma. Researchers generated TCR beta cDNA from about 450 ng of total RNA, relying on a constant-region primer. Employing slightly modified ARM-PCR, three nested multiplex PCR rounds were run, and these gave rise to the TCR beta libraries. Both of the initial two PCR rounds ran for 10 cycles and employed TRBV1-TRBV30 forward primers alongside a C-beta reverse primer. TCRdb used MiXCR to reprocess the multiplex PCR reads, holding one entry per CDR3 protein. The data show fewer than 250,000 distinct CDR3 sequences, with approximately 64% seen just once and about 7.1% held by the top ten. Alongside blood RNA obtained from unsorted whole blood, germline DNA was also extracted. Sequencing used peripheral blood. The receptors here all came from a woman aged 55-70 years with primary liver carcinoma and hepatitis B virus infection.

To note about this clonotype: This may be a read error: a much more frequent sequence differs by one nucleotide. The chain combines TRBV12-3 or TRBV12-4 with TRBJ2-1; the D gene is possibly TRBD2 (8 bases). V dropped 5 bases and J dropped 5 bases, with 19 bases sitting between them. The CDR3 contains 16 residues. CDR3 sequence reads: CASSKKYGRGHNEQFF. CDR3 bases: TGTGCCAGCAGTAAAAAATACGGGAGGGGGCACAATGAGCAGTTCTTC.

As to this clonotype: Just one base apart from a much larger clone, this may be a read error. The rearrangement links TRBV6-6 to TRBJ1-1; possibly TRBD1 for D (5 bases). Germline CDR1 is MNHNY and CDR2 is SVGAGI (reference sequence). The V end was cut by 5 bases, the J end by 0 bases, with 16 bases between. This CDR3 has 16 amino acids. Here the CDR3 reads CASSAALGRLNTEAFF. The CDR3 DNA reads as TGTGCCAGCAGTGCCGCCCTGGGACGGTTGAACACTGAAGCTTTCTTT.

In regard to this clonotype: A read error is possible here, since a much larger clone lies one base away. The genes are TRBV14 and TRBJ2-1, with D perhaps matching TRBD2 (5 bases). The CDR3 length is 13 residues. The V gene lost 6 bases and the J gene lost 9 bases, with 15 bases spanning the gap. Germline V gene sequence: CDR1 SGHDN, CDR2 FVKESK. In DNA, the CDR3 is TGTGCCAGCAGAAACTACTACGGGGTTGAGCAGTTCTTC. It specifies CASRNYYGVEQFF.

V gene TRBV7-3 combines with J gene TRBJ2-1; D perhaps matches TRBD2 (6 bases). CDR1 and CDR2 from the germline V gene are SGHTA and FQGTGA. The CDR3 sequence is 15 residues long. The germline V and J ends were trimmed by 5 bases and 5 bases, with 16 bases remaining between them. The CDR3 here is CASSPSVRVNNEQFF. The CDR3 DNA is TGTGCCAGCAGCCCTAGCGTGAGAGTTAACAATGAGCAGTTCTTC.

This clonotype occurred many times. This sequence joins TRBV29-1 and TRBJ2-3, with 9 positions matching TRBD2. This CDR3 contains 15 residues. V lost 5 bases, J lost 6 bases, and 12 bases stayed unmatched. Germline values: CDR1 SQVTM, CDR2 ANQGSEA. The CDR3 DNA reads TGCAGCGTTAAAAAGGGCGCGGGAGGGCGCGATACGCAGTATTTT. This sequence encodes CSVKKGAGGRDTQYF.

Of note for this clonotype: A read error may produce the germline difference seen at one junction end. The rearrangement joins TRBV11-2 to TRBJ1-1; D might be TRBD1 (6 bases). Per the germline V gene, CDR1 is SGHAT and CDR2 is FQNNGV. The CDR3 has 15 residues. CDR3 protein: CTSSLDPGAGTEAFF. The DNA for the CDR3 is TGTACCAGCAGTTTAGATCCGGGGGCGGGAACTGAAGCTTTCTTT.

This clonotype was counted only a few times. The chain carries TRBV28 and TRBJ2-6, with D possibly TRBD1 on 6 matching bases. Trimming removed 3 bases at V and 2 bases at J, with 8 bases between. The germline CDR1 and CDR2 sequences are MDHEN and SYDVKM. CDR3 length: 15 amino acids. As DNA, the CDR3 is TGTGCCAGCAGTTTTCAGGGGACTGGGGCCAACGTCCTGACTTTC. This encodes CASSFQGTGANVLTF.